These 10 T cell receptor beta chains share one sample of origin, sequenced in a study of shared clonotypes between healthy human individuals. Using immunoSEQ multiplex PCR, the repertoire was profiled, and TCRdb retains in-frame clones only, with some absent. The repertoire consists of around 500,000 clones, with around 73% occurring once and the leading ten covering around 12%. Material for sequencing was PBMCs. The receptors were sampled from a woman in her thirties or forties in good health. Some clones in this sample may be carry-over from other donors' samples.

This clone has a single count. J is TRBJ2-3 and V is TRBV28; 9 bases are a match to TRBD1. Germline values: CDR1 MDHEN, CDR2 SYDVKM. This CDR3 region has 17 residues. Trimming cost V 5 bases and J 3 bases; bases outside gene matches: 12. CDR3 loop: CASSTSTGDRVTDTQYF. In DNA form, the CDR3 reads TGTGCCAGCAGTACTTCCACCGGGGACAGGGTAACAGATACGCAGTATTTT.

V is TRBV28 and J is TRBJ2-2; D may be TRBD2 (6 bases). Trimming took off 6 bases at V and 4 bases at J, with 18 bases between the two ends. CDR3 length: 16 amino acids. In germline, CDR1 is MDHEN, CDR2 SYDVKM. In DNA, the CDR3 is TGTGCCAGCAGCCCCGGGGGAGGTTGGAGCACCGGGGAGCTGTTTTTT. Amino acid sequence: CASSPGGGWSTGELFF.

This clone was seen more than once but under ten times. This chain joins TRBV5-1 and TRBJ1-5, with D tentatively TRBD1 (5 bases). CDR1 is SGHRS and CDR2 is YFSETQ in the germline V gene. This CDR3 has 15 amino acids. Trimming pared 0 bases from V and 2 bases from J, leaving 9 bases between. The CDR3 DNA sequence: TGCGCCAGCAGCTTGGCAGGGACCGGCAATCAGCCCCAGCATTTT. This codes for CASSLAGTGNQPQHF.

About this clone: This sample includes further DNA sequences coding for the same CDR3. J is TRBJ1-1 and V is TRBV5-1; 8 bases are a match to TRBD1. CDR3 length: 14 residues. Losses at the gene ends were 3 bases for V and 1 base for J; bases not matched to a gene: 2. The germline gives CDR1 SGHRS, CDR2 YFSETQ. In DNA form, the CDR3 reads TGCGCCAGCAGCTCCGGGACAGGGAACACTGAAGCTTTCTTT. The encoded protein is CASSSGTGNTEAFF.

V is TRBV11-2 and J is TRBJ2-5; 14 bases map to TRBD2. CDR1 is SGHAT, CDR2 FQNNGV, per germline. This CDR3 contains 19 residues. The V gene end was trimmed by 2 bases and the J gene end by 7 bases; junction bases not matched to a gene: 15. The CDR3: CASSLSPRPGLAGVRTQYF. Here the CDR3 DNA reads TGTGCCAGCAGCTTATCCCCGCGTCCGGGACTAGCGGGAGTAAGGACCCAGTACTTC.

V gene TRBV29-1 combines with J gene TRBJ2-1; no reliable D call. Germline V gives CDR1 SQVTM, CDR2 ANQGSEA. The CDR3 is 15 amino acids. Trimming pared 4 bases from V and 2 bases from J, leaving 15 bases between. This CDR3 reads CSVVAVAETYNEQFF. The CDR3 DNA reads as TGCAGCGTTGTGGCTGTGGCGGAAACCTACAATGAGCAGTTCTTC.

The chain is built from TRBV9 and TRBJ2-7; TRBD1 matches at 8 bases. Trimming cost V 0 bases and J 7 bases; bases outside gene matches: 6. Germline assignment: CDR1 SGDLS and CDR2 YYNGEE. The CDR3 totals 14 residues. CDR3 sequence (DNA): TGTGCCAGCAGCGTAGAGGACAGGGCCTCTGAGCAGTACTTC. Amino acid sequence: CASSVEDRASEQYF.

This clone was detected only a few times. The chain couples TRBV6-1 to TRBJ2-1; D not certain. CDR1 is MNHNS, CDR2 SASEGT, per germline. This CDR3 spans 15 amino acids. The V end was cut by 1 base, the J end by 0 bases, with 7 bases between. CDR3 DNA: TGTGCCAGCAGTGAAGATCTTAGCTCCTACAATGAGCAGTTCTTC. Amino acid sequence: CASSEDLSSYNEQFF.

The rearrangement links TRBV5-1 to TRBJ2-5, with D perhaps TRBD1 or TRBD2 (6 bases each). CDR3 length: 16 amino acids. V was shortened by 0 bases and J by 4 bases, with 16 bases between the two germline ends. The V gene's germline CDR1 is SGHRS and CDR2 YFSETQ. The CDR3 sequence: CASSLGGAPALETQYF. CDR3 DNA: TGCGCCAGCAGCTTGGGGGGGGCCCCAGCCCTAGAGACCCAGTACTTC.

This clone was seen only once. The rearrangement uses TRBV19 and TRBJ2-7; the D gene is possibly TRBD2 (5 bases). Germline V gene lookup returns CDR1 LNHDA and CDR2 SQIVND (reference sequence). Trimming took 4 bases from V and 7 from J, leaving 11 bases between them. This CDR3 is built from 12 residues. CDR3 coding DNA: TGTGCCAGTAGTAAACCCCCGGGGGAGCAGTACTTC. Its protein is CASSKPPGEQYF.